This T cell receptor beta chain emerged from a study of shared clonotypes between healthy human individuals. Study as a whole: Donor ages ranged 18 to 49 years: a couple of women, three men.

As handled by the study authors: Filtering differed since immunoSEQ provided only junctions, with no quality scores. Produced via immunoSEQ multiplex PCR; TCRdb's table is partial and in-frame only. That table supplies the V and J calls and clone size; D and trimming were determined from the DNA. The table records roughly 2.4 million clones, approximately 96% of them present only once. This clone appeared once. This sequence originates from a man aged 18 to 29 in good health. The material sequenced was naive CD4+ T cells sorted from blood. Noted subset: CD45RA+ positively selected.

The CDR3 DNA follows: TGTGCCAGCAGCTTAATCCCCCCATCAATGACAGGGGAAAGCGAGCAGTACTTC. It translates to CASSLIPPSMTGESEQYF. The chain joins TRBV11-2 to TRBJ2-7, with 8 bases lining up with TRBD1. J was trimmed by 6 bases and V by 2 bases; bases with no gene match: 18. The CDR3 loop spans 18 amino acids. The germline V gene encodes CDR1 SGHAT and CDR2 FQNNGV. Supplemented by reference TRBV11-2 and TRBJ2-7, the full variable domain reads EAGVAQSPRYKIIEKRQSVAFWCNPISGHATLYWYQQILGQGPKLLIQFQNNGVVDDSQLPKDRFSAERLKGVDSTLKIQPAKLEDSAVYLCASSLIPPSMTGESEQYFGPGTRLTVT.